This TCR beta chain derives from a study of shared clonotypes between healthy human individuals. Some clones are missing from TCRdb's copy, which holds only in-frame ones; the method was immunoSEQ multiplex PCR. The sample lists 2,100,000 or so clones, about 94% occurring once. Subsets obtained from CD4+ cells comprised CD45RA+ naive and CD45RA-negative memory cells. The V and J ends lost 3 bases and 6 bases, in that order; junction bases with no gene match: 8. The CDR3 sequence is 14 residues long. Germline-derived CDR1 and CDR2 are SGHDT and YYEEEE. The TCR was taken from a man younger than 35 in good health. What was sequenced was naive CD4+ T cells sorted from blood. Stated subset: CD45RA+ positively selected. The chain joins TRBV5-6 to TRBJ2-7, with TRBD1 identical over 8 bases. This CDR3 reads CASSWGQGAREQYF. DNA of the CDR3: TGTGCCAGCAGCTGGGGGCAGGGGGCTCGCGAGCAGTACTTC.